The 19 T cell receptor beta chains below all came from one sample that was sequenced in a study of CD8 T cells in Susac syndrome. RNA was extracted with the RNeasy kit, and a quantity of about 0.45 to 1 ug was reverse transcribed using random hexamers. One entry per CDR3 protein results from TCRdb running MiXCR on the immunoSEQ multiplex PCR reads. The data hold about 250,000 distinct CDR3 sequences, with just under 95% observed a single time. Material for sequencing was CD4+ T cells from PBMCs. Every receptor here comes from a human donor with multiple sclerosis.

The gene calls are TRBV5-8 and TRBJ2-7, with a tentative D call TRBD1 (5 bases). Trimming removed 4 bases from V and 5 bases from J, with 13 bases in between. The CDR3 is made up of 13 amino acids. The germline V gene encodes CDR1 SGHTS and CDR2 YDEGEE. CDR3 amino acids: CASSPTGANEQYV. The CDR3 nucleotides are TGTGCCAGCAGCCCTACAGGAGCCAACGAGCAGTACGTC.

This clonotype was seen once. Written as DNA, the CDR3 is TGTGCCAGCAGCTTAAGTCAGGGGGCCGTCACCGGGGAGCTGTTTTTT. Translated, it gives CASSLSQGAVTGELFF. The chain employs TRBV7-8 and TRBJ2-2, with 8 bases lining up with TRBD1. The CDR3 covers 16 residues. After removal of 2 bases from V and 4 bases from J, the junction contained 6 bases not matched to a gene. The germline CDR1 and CDR2 sequences are SGHVS and FQNEAQ.

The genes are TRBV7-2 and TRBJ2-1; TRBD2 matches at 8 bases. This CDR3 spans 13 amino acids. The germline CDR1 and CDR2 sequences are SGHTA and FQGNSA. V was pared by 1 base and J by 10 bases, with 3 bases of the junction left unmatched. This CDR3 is CASSLVRGGEQFF. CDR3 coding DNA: TGTGCCAGCAGCTTAGTTCGGGGGGGAGAGCAGTTCTTC.

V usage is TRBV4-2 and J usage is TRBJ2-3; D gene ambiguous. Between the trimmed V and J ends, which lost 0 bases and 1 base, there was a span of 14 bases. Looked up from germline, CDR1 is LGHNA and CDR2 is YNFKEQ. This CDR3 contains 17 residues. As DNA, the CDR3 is TGTGCCAGCAGCCAAGATGGAGCGCGCTCAGGCACAGATACGCAGTATTTT. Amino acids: CASSQDGARSGTDTQYF.

CDR3 in amino acids: CASSLSSGGQLEQYF. The CDR3 DNA reads as TGTGCCAGCAGCCTCTCCTCGGGGGGTCAGCTCGAGCAGTACTTC. The chain has TRBV6-5 and TRBJ2-7, with 7 bases fitting TRBD2. CDR3 length: 15 amino acids. The germline gives CDR1 MNHEY, CDR2 SVGAGI. Trimming took 6 bases from V and 6 from J; bases not matched to a gene: 14.

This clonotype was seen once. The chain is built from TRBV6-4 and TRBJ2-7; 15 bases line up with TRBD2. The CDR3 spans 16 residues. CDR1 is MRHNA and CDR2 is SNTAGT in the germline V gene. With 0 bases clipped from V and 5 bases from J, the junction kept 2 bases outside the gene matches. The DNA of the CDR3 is TGTGCCAGCAGTGACTCGGGACTAGCGGGAGGCCACGAGCAGTACGTC. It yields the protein CASSDSGLAGGHEQYV.

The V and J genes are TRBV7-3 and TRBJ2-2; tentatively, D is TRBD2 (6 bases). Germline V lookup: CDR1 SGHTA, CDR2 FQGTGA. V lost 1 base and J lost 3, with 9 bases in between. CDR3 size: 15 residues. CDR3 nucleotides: TGTGCCAGCAGCTTAAGTGGGAGGTACACCGGGGAGCTGTTTTTT. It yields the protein CASSLSGRYTGELFF.

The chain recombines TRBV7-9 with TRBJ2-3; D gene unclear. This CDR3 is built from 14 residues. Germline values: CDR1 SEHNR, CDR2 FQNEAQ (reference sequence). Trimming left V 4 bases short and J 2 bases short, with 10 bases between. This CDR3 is CASSSRQDTDTQYF. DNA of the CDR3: TGTGCCAGCAGCTCCAGACAAGACACAGATACGCAGTATTTT.

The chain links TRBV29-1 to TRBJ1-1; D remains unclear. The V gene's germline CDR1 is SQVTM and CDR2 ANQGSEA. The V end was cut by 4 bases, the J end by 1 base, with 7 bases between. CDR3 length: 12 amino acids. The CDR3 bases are TGCAGCGTTGTCCGAACGAACACTGAAGCTTTCTTT. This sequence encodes CSVVRTNTEAFF.

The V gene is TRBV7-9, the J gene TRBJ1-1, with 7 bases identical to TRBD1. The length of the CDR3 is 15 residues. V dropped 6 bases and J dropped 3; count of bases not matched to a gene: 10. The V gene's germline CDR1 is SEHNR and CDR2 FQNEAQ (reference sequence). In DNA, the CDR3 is TGTGCCAGCAGGGACAGGAGGAGTTTGGACACTGAAGCTTTCTTT. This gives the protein CASRDRRSLDTEAFF.

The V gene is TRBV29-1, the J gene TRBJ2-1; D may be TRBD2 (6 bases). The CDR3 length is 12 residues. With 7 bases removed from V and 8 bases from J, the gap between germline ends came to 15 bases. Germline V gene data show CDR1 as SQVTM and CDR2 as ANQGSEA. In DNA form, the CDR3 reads TGCAGCGCATACGCGGACTATTATGAGCAGTTCTTC. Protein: CSAYADYYEQFF.

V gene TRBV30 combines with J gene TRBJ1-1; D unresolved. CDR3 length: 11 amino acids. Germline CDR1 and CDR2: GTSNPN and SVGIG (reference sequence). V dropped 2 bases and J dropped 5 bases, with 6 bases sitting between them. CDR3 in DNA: TGTGCCTGGAGTCGGGTAACTGAAGCTTTCTTT. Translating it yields CAWSRVTEAFF.

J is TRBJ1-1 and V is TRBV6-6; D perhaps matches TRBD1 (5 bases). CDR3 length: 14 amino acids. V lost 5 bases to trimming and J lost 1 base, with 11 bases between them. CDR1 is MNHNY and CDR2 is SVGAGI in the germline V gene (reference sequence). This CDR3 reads CASSDWGGNTEAFF. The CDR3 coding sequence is TGTGCCAGCAGTGACTGGGGGGGGAACACTGAAGCTTTCTTT.

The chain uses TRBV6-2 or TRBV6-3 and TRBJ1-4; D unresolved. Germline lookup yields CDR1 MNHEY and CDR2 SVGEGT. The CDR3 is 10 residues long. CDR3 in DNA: TGTGCTCATGCGGGTGAAAAACTGTTTTTT. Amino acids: CAHAGEKLFF.

The CDR3 sequence is CASSLPITGVGETQYF. As DNA, the CDR3 is TGTGCCAGCAGCCTACCCATCACAGGGGTAGGAGAGACCCAGTACTTC. The V and J genes are TRBV3-1 and TRBJ2-5; 7 bases are shared with TRBD1. The junction had 12 bases not matched to a gene; V was cut back by 4 bases and J by 4 bases. CDR1 LGHDT and CDR2 YNNKEL come from the germline V gene (reference sequence). CDR3 length: 16 residues.

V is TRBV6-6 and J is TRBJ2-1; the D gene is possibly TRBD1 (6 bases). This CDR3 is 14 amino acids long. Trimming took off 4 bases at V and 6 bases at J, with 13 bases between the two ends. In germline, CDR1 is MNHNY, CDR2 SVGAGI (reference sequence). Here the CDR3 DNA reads TGTGCCAGCAGTTTGGGGGCTCAATCCAATGAGCAGTTCTTC. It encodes CASSLGAQSNEQFF.

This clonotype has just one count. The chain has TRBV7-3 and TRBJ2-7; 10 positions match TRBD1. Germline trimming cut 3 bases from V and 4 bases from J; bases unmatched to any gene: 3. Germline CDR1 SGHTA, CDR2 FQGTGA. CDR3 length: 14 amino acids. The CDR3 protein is CASSLGTGVYEQYF. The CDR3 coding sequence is TGTGCCAGCAGCTTGGGGACAGGGGTATACGAGCAGTACTTC.

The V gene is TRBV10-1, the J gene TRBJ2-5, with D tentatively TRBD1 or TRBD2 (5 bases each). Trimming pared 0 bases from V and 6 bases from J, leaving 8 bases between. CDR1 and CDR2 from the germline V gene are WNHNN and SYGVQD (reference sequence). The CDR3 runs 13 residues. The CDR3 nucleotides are TGCGCCAGCAGTGAGTCGGGGGTGAAGACCCAGTACTTC. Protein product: CASSESGVKTQYF.

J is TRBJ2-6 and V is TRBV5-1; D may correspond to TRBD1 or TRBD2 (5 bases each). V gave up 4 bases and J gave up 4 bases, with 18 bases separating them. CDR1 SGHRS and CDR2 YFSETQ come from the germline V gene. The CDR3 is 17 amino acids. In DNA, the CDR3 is TGCGCCAGCAGCGGGGACGTATCCCCGCTCGGGGCCAACGTCCTGACTTTC. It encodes CASSGDVSPLGANVLTF.